This section outlines one T cell receptor (beta chain) sequence together with its context. The data were obtained in a study of cytomegalovirus exposure and HLA in healthy donors. The PCR ran on 60 Vbeta and 13 Jbeta primers. Sequenced by immunoSEQ multiplex PCR; TCRdb stores in-frame clones only, minus some. The sample totals tens of thousands of clones. The CDR3 covers 15 residues. Germline values: CDR1 LGHNA, CDR2 YNFKEQ. V lost 5 bases, J lost 1 base, and 11 bases lay in between. The material sequenced was PBMCs. The receptor was derived from a man aged 35 to 55 in good health and CMV-seronegative. V and J are TRBV4-2 and TRBJ2-2, with D tentatively TRBD2 (5 bases). The DNA for the CDR3 is TGTGCCAGCAGCGGGTGGACTGGGAACACCGGGGAGCTGTTTTTT. Residues: CASSGWTGNTGELFF.